The rows below give T cell receptor beta chains drawn from one sample of a study of cytotoxic CD8 clonotypes in ibrutinib-treated CLL. Here immunoSEQ multiplex PCR was the method, and the copy in TCRdb shows in-frame clones only, minus some. The sample shows approximately 340,000 clones, 67% of them seen only once. The sample was PBMCs, taken after 36 months of ibrutinib treatment. These TCRs come from a human donor with chronic lymphocytic leukemia. Each CDR3 is given with its conserved first and last residue. D genes are given only for firm matches. Size tells how often a clone was seen (once, few, many) or the class of an expanded clone, and some rows leave it out.

-	TRBV19	few	TRBJ2-2	14	CASSMRQEPGELFF	TGTGCCAGTAGTATGCGACAGGAACCCGGGGAGCTGTTTTTT
TRBD1	TRBV7-9	-	TRBJ1-1	15	CASSPRDRGNTEAFF	TGTGCCAGCAGCCCACGGGACAGGGGGAACACTGAAGCTTTCTTT
-	TRBV10-3	-	TRBJ2-7	14	CAISDPALAYEQYF	TGTGCCATCAGTGACCCGGCACTAGCCTACGAGCAGTACTTC
TRBD1	TRBV29-1	-	TRBJ2-5	14	CSVGDRGYWETQYF	TGCAGCGTTGGGGACAGGGGGTATTGGGAGACCCAGTACTTC
TRBD1	TRBV29-1	once	TRBJ2-3	14	CSVLRQGDTDTQYF	TGCAGCGTTCTTCGACAGGGAGATACAGATACGCAGTATTTT
-	TRBV5-1	few	TRBJ2-1	13	CASSLAMRDEQFF	TGCGCCAGCAGCTTGGCCATGAGGGACGAGCAGTTCTTC
TRBD1	TRBV6-4	-	TRBJ2-1	14	CASYRDRKNNEQFF	TGTGCCAGCTACCGGGACAGAAAAAACAATGAGCAGTTCTTC
-	TRBV5-4	-	TRBJ2-5	16	CASSQVGGGLQETQYF	TGTGCCAGCAGCCAGGTCGGAGGGGGTTTACAAGAGACCCAGTACTTC
TRBD1	TRBV6-5	few	TRBJ2-2	13	CASSWTGTGELFF	TGTGCCAGCAGTTGGACAGGGACCGGGGAGCTGTTTTTT
TRBD2	TRBV9	-	TRBJ2-7	16	CASSVSRGGHSYEQYF	TGTGCCAGCAGCGTAAGTCGCGGGGGGCACTCCTACGAGCAGTACTTC
TRBD1	TRBV2	-	TRBJ1-5	16	CASSVRTGTSNQPQHF	TGTGCCAGCAGTGTTCGGACAGGGACCTCCAATCAGCCCCAGCATTTT
TRBD2	TRBV27	-	TRBJ2-7	16	CASSRLSGRPLGEQYF	TGTGCCAGCAGTAGACTTAGCGGGCGCCCCCTGGGGGAGCAGTACTTC
-	TRBV28	-	TRBJ2-1	15	CASSPRRRSYNEQFF	TGTGCCAGCAGCCCGCGGAGAAGGTCCTACAATGAGCAGTTCTTC
TRBD2	TRBV19	-	TRBJ2-1	16	CASSIVGLAIPNEQFF	TGTGCCAGTAGTATAGTAGGACTAGCGATCCCCAATGAGCAGTTCTTC
TRBD1	TRBV6-5	few	TRBJ2-7	14	CASSPGQALYEQYF	TGTGCCAGCAGCCCGGGACAGGCTCTCTACGAGCAGTACTTC
TRBD2	TRBV4-2	-	TRBJ2-5	18	CASSPWGWGRGDQETQYF	TGTGCCAGCAGCCCCTGGGGTTGGGGGCGGGGGGACCAAGAGACCCAGTACTTC
-	TRBV13	-	TRBJ2-5	12	CATSVQGETQYF	TGTGCCACCAGCGTACAGGGAGAGACCCAGTACTTC
-	TRBV2	-	TRBJ1-1	12	CASSEVDTEAFF	TGTGCCAGCAGTGAAGTGGACACTGAAGCTTTCTTT
TRBD2	TRBV10-1	-	TRBJ2-1	15	CASSVGGGIINEQFF	TGCGCCAGCAGTGTTGGCGGGGGAATAATCAATGAGCAGTTCTTC
-	TRBV7-2	-	TRBJ1-2	15	CASSPLDRLNYGYTF	TGTGCCAGCAGCCCGCTGGACAGACTCAACTATGGCTACACCTTC
TRBD1	TRBV9	-	TRBJ1-4	18	CASSVARDRPNNLEKLFF	TGTGCCAGCAGCGTAGCAAGGGACAGACCTAATAACCTTGAAAAACTGTTTTTT
-	TRBV19	-	TRBJ1-4	12	CASSIRPEKLFF	TGTGCCAGTAGTATAAGGCCAGAGAAACTGTTTTTT
TRBD1	TRBV6-6	once	TRBJ1-5	16	CASSTGDGHSNQPQHF	TGTGCCAGCAGCACAGGGGACGGTCATAGCAATCAGCCCCAGCATTTT
-	TRBV9	-	TRBJ1-2	13	CASGYGQGYGYTF	TGTGCCAGCGGCTACGGCCAGGGCTATGGCTACACCTTC
-	TRBV6-5	few	TRBJ1-6	15	CASYTYSAGNSPLHF	TGTGCCAGCTATACCTACAGTGCGGGGAATTCACCCCTCCACTTT
TRBD1	TRBV6-5	few	TRBJ2-4	12	CASSLDRRLQYF	TGTGCCAGCAGTCTGGACAGGCGGCTTCAGTACTTC
TRBD2	TRBV10-1	-	TRBJ2-1	16	CASSESRLAGVGEQFF	TGCGCCAGCAGTGAGTCCCGACTAGCGGGAGTGGGTGAGCAGTTCTTC
-	TRBV29-1	-	TRBJ1-3	14	CSVAHTLVGNTIYF	TGCAGCGTTGCCCACACGTTGGTCGGAAACACCATATATTTT
TRBD1	TRBV2	-	TRBJ1-5	15	CASRTRQGLSQPQHF	TGTGCCAGCAGGACAAGACAGGGTCTTTCTCAGCCCCAGCATTTT
-	TRBV4-3	few	TRBJ1-3	17	CASSPQGKGSSGNTIYF	TGCGCCAGCAGCCCCCAAGGGAAAGGGAGCTCTGGAAACACCATATATTTT
-	TRBV9	few	TRBJ1-5	14	CASSVGTGNQPQHF	TGTGCCAGCAGCGTAGGAACAGGCAATCAGCCCCAGCATTTT
-	TRBV2	-	TRBJ2-5	14	CASSEAAGRETQYF	TGTGCCAGCAGTGAAGCCGCAGGGAGAGAGACCCAGTACTTC
-	TRBV6-4	-	TRBJ2-1	16	CASSLTNLRSYNEQFF	TGTGCCAGCAGCCTTACTAACTTGCGCTCCTACAATGAGCAGTTCTTC
-	TRBV5-6	-	TRBJ1-5	15	CASSSRDGYYQPQHF	TGTGCCAGCAGCTCCCGGGACGGATATTATCAGCCCCAGCATTTT
TRBD2	TRBV7-2	-	TRBJ2-1	15	CASSLAGGGVYEQFF	TGTGCCAGCAGCTTAGCTGGCGGGGGGGTGTATGAGCAGTTCTTC